These 10 T cell receptor beta chains were sequenced from one sample in a study of shared clonotypes between healthy human individuals. CD8 cells regarded as naive lacked CD45RO, were positively chosen for CCR7, and omitted terminally differentiated effector memory CD45RA+ cells. The repertoire was sequenced with immunoSEQ multiplex PCR; TCRdb's copy has only in-frame clones and lacks some. The table shows about 1.9 million clones, with around 93% occurring only once. The source material was naive CD8+ T cells from PBMCs. These receptors all come from a man aged 18-30 years in good health. Some clones in this sample may be carry-over from other donors' samples.

The V call is TRBV29-1, the J call TRBJ2-7; D call uncertain. CDR1 and CDR2 from the germline V gene are SQVTM and ANQGSEA. The CDR3 covers 13 residues. The V end lost 4 bases, the J end lost 2 bases, and 12 bases lay between the germline ends. CDR3 amino acids: CSVVASITYEQYF. In DNA form, the CDR3 reads TGCAGCGTTGTAGCTAGTATAACCTACGAGCAGTACTTC.

This chain joins TRBV10-3 and TRBJ1-5, with D unresolved. Germline assignment: CDR1 ENHRY and CDR2 SYGVKD. The CDR3 consists of 14 residues. Deletions cut 0 bases from V and 10 bases from J, with 13 bases between. CDR3 bases: TGTGCCATCAGTGAGTCGGGTGGCCCTATCCCCCAGCATTTT. This translates into CAISESGGPIPQHF.

This clone turned up a few times. V gene TRBV9 combines with J gene TRBJ2-2; no clear D gene. This CDR3 is built from 14 residues. V was cut by 4 bases and J by 6 bases, with 13 bases left in between. CDR1 and CDR2 from the germline V gene are SGDLS and YYNGEE. CDR3 nucleotides: TGTGCCAGCAGCAAAGACCCACTCGCCGGGGAGCTGTTTTTT. Encoded protein: CASSKDPLAGELFF.

The chain employs TRBV7-6 and TRBJ2-7; 8 positions match TRBD2. V lost 5 bases, J lost 2 bases, and 11 bases stayed unmatched. The CDR3 runs 16 residues. Germline V gene data show CDR1 as SGHVS and CDR2 as FNYEAQ. CDR3 nucleotide sequence: TGTGCCAGCAGCGTTGCCTCTGACGGGAGGGCCTACGAGCAGTACTTC. It is translated as CASSVASDGRAYEQYF.

This chain uses TRBV4-2 with TRBJ2-5; TRBD1 is a possible D gene (5 bases). Per germline, CDR1 LGHNA and CDR2 YNFKEQ. The CDR3 spans 16 residues. Deletions cut 4 bases from V and 5 bases from J, with 20 bases between. This CDR3 reads CASSPTFGLGQETQYF. The CDR3 DNA is TGTGCCAGCAGCCCGACTTTCGGCTTGGGGCAGGAGACCCAGTACTTC.

The V and J genes are TRBV27 and TRBJ2-1; tentative D call: TRBD2 (7 bases). CDR3 size: 15 residues. Germline CDR1 MNHEY, CDR2 SMNVEV (reference sequence). Trimming pared 0 bases from V and 10 bases from J, leaving 16 bases between. CDR3 amino acids: CASSLSGGAPVEQFF. The DNA of the CDR3 is TGTGCCAGCAGTTTATCGGGGGGGGCCCCCGTGGAGCAGTTCTTC.

This clone has a handful of counts. The chain carries TRBV29-1 and TRBJ1-1; no clear D. Per the germline V gene, CDR1 is SQVTM and CDR2 is ANQGSEA. This CDR3 region has 8 residues. Deletions cut 8 bases from V and 11 bases from J, with 9 bases between. The CDR3 DNA is TGCAGCCCGGGCGGTGCTTTCTTT. It codes for CSPGGAFF.

V and J are TRBV13 and TRBJ1-2; no clear D. V shed 5 bases and J shed 4 bases, with 20 bases lying between them. Per germline, CDR1 PRHDT and CDR2 FYEKMQ (reference sequence). This CDR3 comprises 16 residues. CDR3 bases: TGTGCCAGCAGCCCCACCTCGACAACTCCACGCTATGGCTACACCTTC. It specifies CASSPTSTTPRYGYTF.

To note about this clone: Other nucleotide sequences in the sample specify the same CDR3. The J gene is TRBJ1-1, the V gene TRBV19; unclear D gene. The CDR3 consists of 14 residues. Trimming shortened V by 8 bases and J by 1 base, and 14 bases separated the two germline ends. The germline CDR1 and CDR2 sequences are LNHDA and SQIVND (reference sequence). The CDR3 sequence is CASSTGTANTEAFF. CDR3 in DNA: TGTGCCAGTTCAACTGGAACCGCGAACACTGAAGCTTTCTTT.

The chain uses TRBV7-2 and TRBJ2-5; TRBD2 matches at 12 bases. Unmatched junction bases numbered 7, after V lost 4 bases and J lost 4 bases. CDR3 length: 16 residues. Germline assignment: CDR1 SGHTA and CDR2 FQGNSA. CDR3 residues: CASSSRLAGGGETQYF. CDR3 nucleotides: TGTGCCAGCAGCTCTCGGCTAGCGGGAGGGGGAGAGACCCAGTACTTC.